This T cell receptor beta chain originates from a study of identical twins. A single record per CDR3 protein comes from TCRdb applying MiXCR to the 5' RACE reads. The profile shows roughly 750,000 distinct CDR3 sequences, about 20% of them singletons. The CDR3 has 14 amino acids. CDR1 LGHNA and CDR2 YNFKEQ come from the germline V gene. V was shortened by 1 base and J by 7 bases, with 14 bases between the two germline ends. The data were also submitted as part of a second study, on T cells expressing NK-cell markers.

The chain is built from TRBV4-2 and TRBJ2-7; D is tentatively TRBD1 or TRBD2 (5 bases each). The sample was PBMCs. The receptor was isolated from a woman between 18 and 30 years old in good health. The DNA of the CDR3 is TGTGCCAGCAGCCAAGGACAGCGCGAGGGAGAGCAGTACTTC. Protein product: CASSQGQREGEQYF.